Below, one T cell receptor (beta chain) is given with its context. Its specificity is not known. This specimen comes from a study of monozygotic twins with inflammatory bowel disease. Points from the study as a whole: No separation of different T cell subtypes was possible.

Total RNA input per TCR library was around 3,600 ng. A 6-nucleotide sample barcode was carried by the UMIs, which template switching added. Nested PCRs of around 15 and 10 cycles, two in total, were run on TCRalpha and TCRbeta cDNA. TCRdb reprocessed the 5' RACE reads and keeps a single row for each CDR3 protein, giving no DNA. The sample table includes approximately 400,000 distinct CDR3 sequences. Germline assignment: CDR1 DFQATT and CDR2 SNEGSKA (reference sequence). The CDR3 extends over 15 amino acids. Source material: blood. The source is a human donor with ulcerative colitis or Crohn's disease, or a healthy co-twin of an affected twin (not recorded which). The chain is built from TRBV20-1 and TRBJ2-5; the D gene TCRdb calls, TRBD2, cannot be checked with no DNA. CDR3 sequence: CSAPSSGRRAETQYF.